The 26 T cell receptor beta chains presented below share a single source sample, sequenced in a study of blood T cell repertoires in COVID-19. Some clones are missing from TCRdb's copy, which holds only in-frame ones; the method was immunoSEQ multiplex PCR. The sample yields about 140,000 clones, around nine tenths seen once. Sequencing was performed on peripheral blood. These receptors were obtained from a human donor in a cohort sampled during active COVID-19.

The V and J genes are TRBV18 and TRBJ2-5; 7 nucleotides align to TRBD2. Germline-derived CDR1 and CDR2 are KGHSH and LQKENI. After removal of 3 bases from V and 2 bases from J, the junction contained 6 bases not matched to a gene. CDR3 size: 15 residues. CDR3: CASSPATSLQETQYF. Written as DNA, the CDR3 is TGTGCCAGCTCACCGGCGACTAGCCTTCAAGAGACCCAGTACTTC.

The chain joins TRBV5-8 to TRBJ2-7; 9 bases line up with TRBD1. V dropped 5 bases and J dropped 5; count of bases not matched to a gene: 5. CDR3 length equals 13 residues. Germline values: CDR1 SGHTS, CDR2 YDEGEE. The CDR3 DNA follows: TGTGCCAGCAGTCCCGGGACAGGGAACGAGCAGTACTTC. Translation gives CASSPGTGNEQYF.

The CDR3 spells CASRRQGGRTDTQYF. The CDR3 DNA reads TGTGCCAGCAGACGACAGGGTGGTAGGACAGATACGCAGTATTTT. The chain has TRBV13 and TRBJ2-3; 7 bases are a match to TRBD1. J lost 3 bases, V lost 6 bases, and 9 bases had no gene match. The CDR3 runs 15 residues. Germline lookup yields CDR1 PRHDT and CDR2 FYEKMQ (reference sequence).

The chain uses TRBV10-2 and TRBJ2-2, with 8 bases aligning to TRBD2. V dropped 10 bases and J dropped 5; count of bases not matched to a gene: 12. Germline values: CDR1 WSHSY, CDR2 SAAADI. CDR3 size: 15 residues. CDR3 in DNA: TGCGCCATGCAAGCTCGGGGGGGCGGGACCGGGGAGCTGTTTTTT. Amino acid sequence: CAMQARGGGTGELFF.

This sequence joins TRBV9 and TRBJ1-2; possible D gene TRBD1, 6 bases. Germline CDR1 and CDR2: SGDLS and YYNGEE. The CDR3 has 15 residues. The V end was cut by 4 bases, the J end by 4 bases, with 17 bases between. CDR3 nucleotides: TGTGCCAGCAGCACGAGCCGGGGGGGCAGCTATGGCTACACCTTC. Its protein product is CASSTSRGGSYGYTF.

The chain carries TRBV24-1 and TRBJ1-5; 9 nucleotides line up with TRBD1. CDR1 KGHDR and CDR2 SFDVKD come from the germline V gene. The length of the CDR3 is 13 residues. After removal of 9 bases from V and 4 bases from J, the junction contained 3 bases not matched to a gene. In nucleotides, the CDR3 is TGTGCCACCCAACAGGGGGCGAATCAGCCCCAGCATTTT. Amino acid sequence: CATQQGANQPQHF.

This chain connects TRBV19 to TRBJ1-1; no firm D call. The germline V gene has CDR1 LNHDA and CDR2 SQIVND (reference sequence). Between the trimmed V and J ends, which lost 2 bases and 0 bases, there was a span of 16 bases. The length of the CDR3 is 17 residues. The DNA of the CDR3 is TGTGCCAGTAGTATATCCGCCCTTGGCGGGATGAACACTGAAGCTTTCTTT. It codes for CASSISALGGMNTEAFF.

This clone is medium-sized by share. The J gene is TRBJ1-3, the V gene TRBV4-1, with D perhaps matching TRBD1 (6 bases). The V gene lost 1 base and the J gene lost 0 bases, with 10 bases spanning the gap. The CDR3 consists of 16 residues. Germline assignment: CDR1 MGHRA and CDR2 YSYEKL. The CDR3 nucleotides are TGCGCCAGCAGCCAAGGTGACAGGTCCTCTGGAAACACCATATATTTT. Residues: CASSQGDRSSGNTIYF.

Here the CDR3 DNA reads TGTGCCAGCAGTGACCCCTCCGCGGGAGGGTCAACCGGGGAGCTGTTTTTT. This encodes CASSDPSAGGSTGELFF. The V call is TRBV2, the J call TRBJ2-2; 9 bases are a match to TRBD2. The CDR3 totals 17 residues. V was pared by 3 bases and J by 5 bases, with 10 bases of the junction left unmatched. CDR1 is SNHLY and CDR2 is FYNNEI in the germline V gene. Drawing the rest from reference TRBV2 and TRBJ2-2, the complete variable domain is EPEVTQTPSHQVTQMGQEVILRCVPISNHLYFYWYRQILGQKVEFLVSFYNNEISEKSEIFDDQFSVERPDGSNFTLKIRSTKLEDSAMYFCASSDPSAGGSTGELFFGEGSRLTVL.

The CDR3 coding sequence is TGCGCCAGCAGCTCCGGGACAGCACGCACCGGGGAGCTGTTTTTT. It specifies CASSSGTARTGELFF. This sequence joins TRBV5-1 and TRBJ2-2; 7 bases map to TRBD1. The CDR3 length is 15 residues. CDR1 is SGHRS and CDR2 is YFSETQ in the germline V gene. J lost 4 bases, V lost 3 bases, and 6 bases had no gene match.

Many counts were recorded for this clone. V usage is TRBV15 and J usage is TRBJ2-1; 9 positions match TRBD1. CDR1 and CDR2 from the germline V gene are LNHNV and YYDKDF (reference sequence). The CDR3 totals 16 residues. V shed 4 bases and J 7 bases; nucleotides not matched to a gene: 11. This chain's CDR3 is CATSTPEQGAGNEQFF. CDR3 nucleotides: TGTGCCACCAGCACGCCCGAACAGGGGGCTGGGAATGAGCAGTTCTTC. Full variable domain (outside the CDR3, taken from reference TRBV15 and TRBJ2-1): DAMVIQNPRYQVTQFGKPVTLSCSQTLNHNVMYWYQQKSSQAPKLLFHYYDKDFNNEADTPDNFQSRRPNTSFCFLDIRSPGLGDTAMYLCATSTPEQGAGNEQFFGPGTRLTVL.

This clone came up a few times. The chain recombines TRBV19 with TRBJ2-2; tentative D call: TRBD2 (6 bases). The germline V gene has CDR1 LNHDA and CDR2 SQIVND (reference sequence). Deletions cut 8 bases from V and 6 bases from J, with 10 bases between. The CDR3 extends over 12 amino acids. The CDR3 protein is CASRREAGELFF. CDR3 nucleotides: TGTGCCAGTCGTAGGGAGGCCGGGGAGCTGTTTTTT.

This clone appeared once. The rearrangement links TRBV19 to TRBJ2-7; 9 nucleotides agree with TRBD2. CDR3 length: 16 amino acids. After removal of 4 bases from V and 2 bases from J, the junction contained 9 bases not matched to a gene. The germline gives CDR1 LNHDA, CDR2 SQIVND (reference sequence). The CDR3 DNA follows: TGTGCCAGTAGTAAGAAGACTAGCGGAGGACCCTACGAGCAGTACTTC. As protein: CASSKKTSGGPYEQYF.

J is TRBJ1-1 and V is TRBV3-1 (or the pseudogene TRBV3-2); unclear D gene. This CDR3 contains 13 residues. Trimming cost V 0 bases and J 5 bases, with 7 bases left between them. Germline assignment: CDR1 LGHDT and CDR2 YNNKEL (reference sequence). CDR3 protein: CASSQDTRTEAFF. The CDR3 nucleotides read TGTGCCAGCAGCCAAGATACCCGGACTGAAGCTTTCTTT.

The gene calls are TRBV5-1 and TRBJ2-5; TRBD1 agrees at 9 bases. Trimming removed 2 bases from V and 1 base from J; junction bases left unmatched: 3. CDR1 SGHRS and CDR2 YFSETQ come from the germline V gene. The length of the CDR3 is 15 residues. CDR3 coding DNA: TGCGCCAGCAGCTTTATGGGACAGGGCCAAGAGACCCAGTACTTC. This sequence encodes CASSFMGQGQETQYF.

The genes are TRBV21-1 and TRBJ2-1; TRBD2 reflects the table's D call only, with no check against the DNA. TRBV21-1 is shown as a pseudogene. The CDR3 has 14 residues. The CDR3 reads CASSKAIEVNEQFF. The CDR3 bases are TGTGCCAGCAGCAAAGCAATAGAGGTAAATGAGCAGTTCTTC.

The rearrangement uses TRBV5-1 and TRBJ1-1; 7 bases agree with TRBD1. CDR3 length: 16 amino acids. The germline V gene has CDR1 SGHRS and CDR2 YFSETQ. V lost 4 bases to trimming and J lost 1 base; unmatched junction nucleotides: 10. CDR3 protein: CASSPLQGRRNTEAFF. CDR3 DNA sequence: TGCGCCAGCAGCCCGTTACAGGGGCGGAGGAACACTGAAGCTTTCTTT.

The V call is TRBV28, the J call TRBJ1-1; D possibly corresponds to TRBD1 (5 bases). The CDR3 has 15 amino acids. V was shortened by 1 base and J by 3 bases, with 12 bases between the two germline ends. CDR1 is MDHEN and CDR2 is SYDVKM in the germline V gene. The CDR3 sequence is CASSLSGAGYTEAFF. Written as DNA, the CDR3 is TGTGCCAGCAGTTTATCTGGGGCGGGGTACACTGAAGCTTTCTTT.

Here the CDR3 reads CASSLGGLAGRETQYF. CDR3 bases: TGCGCCAGCAGCTTGGGGGGACTAGCGGGTCGTGAGACCCAGTACTTC. The J gene is TRBJ2-5, the V gene TRBV5-1; 12 bases map to TRBD2. Germline V lookup: CDR1 SGHRS, CDR2 YFSETQ. V lost 0 bases, J lost 5 bases, and 5 bases stayed unmatched. This CDR3 contains 16 residues. The full variable domain, its missing parts supplied by reference TRBV5-1 and TRBJ2-5, is KAGVTQTPRYLIKTRGQQVTLSCSPISGHRSVSWYQQTPGQGLQFLFEYFSETQRNKGNFPGRFSGRQFSNSRSEMNVSTLELGDSALYLCASSLGGLAGRETQYFGPGTRLLVL.

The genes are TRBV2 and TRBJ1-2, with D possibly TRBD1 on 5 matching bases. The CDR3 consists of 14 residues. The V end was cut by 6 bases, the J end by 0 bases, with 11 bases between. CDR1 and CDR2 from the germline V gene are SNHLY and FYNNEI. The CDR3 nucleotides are TGTGCCAGCAGATTACAGACAGCTAACTATGGCTACACCTTC. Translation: CASRLQTANYGYTF.

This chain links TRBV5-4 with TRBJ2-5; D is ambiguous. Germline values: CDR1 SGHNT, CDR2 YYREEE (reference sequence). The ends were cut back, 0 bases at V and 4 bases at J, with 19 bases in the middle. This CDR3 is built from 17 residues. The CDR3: CASSLALLPARVETQYF. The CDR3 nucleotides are TGTGCCAGCAGCTTGGCCCTACTCCCCGCGAGAGTAGAGACCCAGTACTTC. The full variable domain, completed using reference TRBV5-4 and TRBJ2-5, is ETGVTQSPTHLIKTRGQQVTLRCSSQSGHNTVSWYQQALGQGPQFIFQYYREEENGRGNFPPRFSGLQFPNYSSELNVNALELDDSALYLCASSLALLPARVETQYFGPGTRLLVL.

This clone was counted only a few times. CDR3 in amino acids: CASSPDRADEKLFF. The DNA of the CDR3 is TGCGCCAGCAGCCCGGACAGGGCTGACGAAAAACTGTTTTTT. The rearrangement links TRBV5-1 to TRBJ1-4, with TRBD1 matching over 8 bases. CDR3 length: 14 residues. CDR1 is SGHRS, CDR2 YFSETQ, per germline. With 4 bases clipped from V and 8 bases from J, the junction kept 7 bases outside the gene matches.

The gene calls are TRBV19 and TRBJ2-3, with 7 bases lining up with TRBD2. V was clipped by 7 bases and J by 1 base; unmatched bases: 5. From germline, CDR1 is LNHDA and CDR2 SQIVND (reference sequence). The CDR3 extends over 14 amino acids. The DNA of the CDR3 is TGTGCCAGTACCATGGGAGGGGGCACAGATACGCAGTATTTT. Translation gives CASTMGGGTDTQYF.

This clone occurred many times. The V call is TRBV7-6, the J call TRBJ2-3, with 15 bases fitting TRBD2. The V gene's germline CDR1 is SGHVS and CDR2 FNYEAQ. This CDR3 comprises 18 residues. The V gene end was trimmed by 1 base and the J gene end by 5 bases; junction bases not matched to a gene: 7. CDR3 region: CASSLVGTSGRTLDTQYF. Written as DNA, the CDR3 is TGTGCCAGCAGCTTAGTCGGGACTAGCGGGAGGACCCTAGATACGCAGTATTTT.

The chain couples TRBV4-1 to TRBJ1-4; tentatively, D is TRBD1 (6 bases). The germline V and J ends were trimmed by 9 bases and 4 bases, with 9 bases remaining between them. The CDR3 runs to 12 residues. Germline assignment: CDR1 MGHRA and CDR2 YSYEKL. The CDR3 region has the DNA TGCGCCAGTGAGGGGGTTAATGAAAAACTGTTTTTT. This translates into CASEGVNEKLFF.

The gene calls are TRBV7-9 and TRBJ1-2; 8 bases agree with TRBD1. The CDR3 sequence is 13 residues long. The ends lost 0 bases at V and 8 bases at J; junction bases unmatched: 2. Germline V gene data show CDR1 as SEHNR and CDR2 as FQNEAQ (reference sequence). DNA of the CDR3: TGTGCCAGCAGCTTAGCCGGGACAGGAGGCTACACCTTC. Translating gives CASSLAGTGGYTF.